This T cell receptor beta chain appears in the sequencing data of a study of Ad26.COV2.S vaccination and SARS-CoV-2 variants. Study-wide findings and caveats: Comparable non-spike TCR breadth was observed in vaccine and placebo recipients.

Treatment noted: some 19 received Ad26.COV2.S at low or high dose, single or two shots; 5 received placebo; per-sample allocation not given. At day 63 after the first vaccine or placebo injection, samples were drawn. As to this clone: What it recognizes is unknown.

TCRdb keeps only in-frame clones here, not all; method: immunoSEQ multiplex PCR. The table shows about half a million clones, with around 89% occurring only once. Source: peripheral blood, taken in a trial of Ad26.COV2.S vaccine versus placebo. The receptor comes from a person aged 18-65 years who received the Ad26.COV2.S COVID-19 vaccine or a placebo.

CDR3 in amino acids: CASSTSGRFPDTQYF. In DNA, the CDR3 is TGTGCCAGCAGTACTAGCGGGAGGTTCCCAGATACGCAGTATTTT. The chain joins TRBV28 to TRBJ2-3; TRBD2 matches at 12 bases. In germline, CDR1 is MDHEN, CDR2 SYDVKM. Unmatched junction bases numbered 4, after V lost 5 bases and J lost 4 bases. The CDR3 extends over 15 amino acids.